Sequencing of this T cell receptor (beta chain) was carried out in a study of response to subunit inactivated influenza vaccine (dated by TCRdb to 2017 to 2018). About the investigation overall: Deep quantitative T cell receptor repertoire profiling was used in the study to track responses to a trivalent subunit inactivated influenza vaccine.

Libraries were prepared through RT-PCR. TCRdb records Illumina HiSeq 2500 as the sequencer. TCRdb reanalyzed the raw reads on its own, using fastp at Q25 for trimming and MiXCR for clone calling, and kept in-frame beta chains. Here each entry gathers all rows of one CDR3 protein and keeps the most common genes and DNA. Within this sample are about 240,000 distinct CDR3 sequences, with 10% to 15% of them counted one time only. The biggest ten clones account for 7.8% of the sample. Study-level results and caveats: According to the authors, only a limited number of new T cells may be recruited by each seasonal influenza vaccination.

The CDR3 holds 13 amino acids from the cysteine to the phenylalanine. Only the CDR3 region is kept as DNA, spanning 39 bases read in frame from base 1. The germline V gene specifies SGHRS as CDR1 and YFSETQ as CDR2. Compared with germline, V lacks 3 bases and J lacks 11 bases; bases without a gene match: 10. Ten or more counts support this clonotype. Its antigen is currently not known. No qualities accompany the bases; no much larger clone lies one base away. Here the sequenced sample was non-naive T cells sorted from PBMCs, taken 14 to 15 days before vaccination. The label giving this sample's cell subset or site can be read as: memory T cell fraction. The chain joins TRBV5-1 to TRBJ1-1, with TRBD1 matching 7 junction bases. The receptor's source is a man aged 45-65 years who received an inactivated influenza vaccine. Donor details come from another sample of the same person, matched by shared clones. The DNA sequence follows: TGCGCCAGCAGCTCGGCCCCGACAGGGACGGCTTTCTTT. This translates into CASSSAPTGTAFF.